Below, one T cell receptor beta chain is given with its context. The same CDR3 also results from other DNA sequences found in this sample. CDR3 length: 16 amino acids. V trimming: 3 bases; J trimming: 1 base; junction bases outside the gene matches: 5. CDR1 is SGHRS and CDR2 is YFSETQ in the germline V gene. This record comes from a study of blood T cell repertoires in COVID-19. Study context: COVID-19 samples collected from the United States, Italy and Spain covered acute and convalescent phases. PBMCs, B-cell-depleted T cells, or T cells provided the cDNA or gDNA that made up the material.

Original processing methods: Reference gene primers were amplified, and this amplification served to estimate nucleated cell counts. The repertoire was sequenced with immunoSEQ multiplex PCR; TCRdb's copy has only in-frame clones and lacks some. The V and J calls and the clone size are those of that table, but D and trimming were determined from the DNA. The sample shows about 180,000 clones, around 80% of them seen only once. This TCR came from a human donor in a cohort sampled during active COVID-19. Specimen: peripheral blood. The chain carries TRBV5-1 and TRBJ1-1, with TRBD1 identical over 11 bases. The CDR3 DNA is TGCGCCAGCAGCTCCGGACAGGGGGCAGGGAACACTGAAGCTTTCTTT. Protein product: CASSSGQGAGNTEAFF.